This TCR beta chain stems from a study of blood T cell repertoires in COVID-19. Study-wide context: The study drew acute and convalescent COVID-19 samples from the United States, Italy and Spain.

TCRdb's copy holds only in-frame clones and misses some; the assay was immunoSEQ multiplex PCR. The sample has under 60,000 clones, just under 85% seen once. The length of the CDR3 is 15 residues. The receptor's source is a man in his 60s with acute or convalescent COVID-19. Sequencing was performed on peripheral blood. The chain recombines TRBV21-1 with TRBJ2-7; TRBD2, the table's D call, lacks a check against the DNA. TRBV21-1 is shown as a pseudogene. The DNA of the CDR3 is TGTGCCAGCAGCCGATGTATAGCTTTTTCCTACGAGCAGTACTTC. Translation: CASSRCIAFSYEQYF.